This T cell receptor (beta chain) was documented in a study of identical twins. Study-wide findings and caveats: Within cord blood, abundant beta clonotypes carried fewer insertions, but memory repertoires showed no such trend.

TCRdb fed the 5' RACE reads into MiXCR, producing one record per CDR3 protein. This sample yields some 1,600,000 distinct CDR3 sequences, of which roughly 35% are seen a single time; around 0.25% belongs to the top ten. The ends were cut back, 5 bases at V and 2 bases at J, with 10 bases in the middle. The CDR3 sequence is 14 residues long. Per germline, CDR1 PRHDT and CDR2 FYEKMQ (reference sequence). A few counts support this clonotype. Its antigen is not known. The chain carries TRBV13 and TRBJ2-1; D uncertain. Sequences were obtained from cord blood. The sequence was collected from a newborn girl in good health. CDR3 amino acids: CASSPSSAYNEQFF. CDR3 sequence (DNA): TGTGCCAGCAGCCCTTCGTCCGCCTACAATGAGCAGTTCTTC.